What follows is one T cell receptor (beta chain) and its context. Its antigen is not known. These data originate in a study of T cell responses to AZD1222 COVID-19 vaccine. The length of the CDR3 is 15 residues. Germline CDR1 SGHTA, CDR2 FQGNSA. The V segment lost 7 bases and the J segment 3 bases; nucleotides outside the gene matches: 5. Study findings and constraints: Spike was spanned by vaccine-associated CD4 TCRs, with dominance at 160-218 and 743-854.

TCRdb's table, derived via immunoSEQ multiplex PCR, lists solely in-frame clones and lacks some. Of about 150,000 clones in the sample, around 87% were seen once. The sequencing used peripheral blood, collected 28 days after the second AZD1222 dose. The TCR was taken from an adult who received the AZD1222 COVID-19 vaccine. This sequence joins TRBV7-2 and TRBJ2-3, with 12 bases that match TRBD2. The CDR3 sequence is CASTQLAGGTDTQYF. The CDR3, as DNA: TGTGCCAGCACCCAACTAGCGGGAGGTACAGATACGCAGTATTTT.